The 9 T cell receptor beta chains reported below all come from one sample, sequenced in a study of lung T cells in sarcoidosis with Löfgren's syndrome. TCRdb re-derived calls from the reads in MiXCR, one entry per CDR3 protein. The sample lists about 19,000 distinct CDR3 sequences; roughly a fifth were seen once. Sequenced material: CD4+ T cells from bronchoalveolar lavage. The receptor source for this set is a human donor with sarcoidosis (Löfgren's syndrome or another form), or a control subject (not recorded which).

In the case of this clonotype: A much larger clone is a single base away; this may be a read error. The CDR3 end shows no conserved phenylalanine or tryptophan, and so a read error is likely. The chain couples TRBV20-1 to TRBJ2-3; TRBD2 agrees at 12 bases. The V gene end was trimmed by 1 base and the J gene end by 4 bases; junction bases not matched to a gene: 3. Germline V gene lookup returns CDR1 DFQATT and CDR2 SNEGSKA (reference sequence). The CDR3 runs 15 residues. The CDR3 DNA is TGCAGTGCTAGAGGACTAGCGGGAGACTCAGATACGCAGTATTCT. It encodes CSARGLAGDSDTQYS.

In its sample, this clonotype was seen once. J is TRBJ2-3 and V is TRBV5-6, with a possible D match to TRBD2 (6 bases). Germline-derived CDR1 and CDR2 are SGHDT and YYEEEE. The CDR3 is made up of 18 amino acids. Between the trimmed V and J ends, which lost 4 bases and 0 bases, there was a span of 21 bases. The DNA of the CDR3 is TGTGCCAGCAGCCCATTCATCCCCCGCGGGGAGAGCACAGATACGCAGTATTTT. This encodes CASSPFIPRGESTDTQYF.

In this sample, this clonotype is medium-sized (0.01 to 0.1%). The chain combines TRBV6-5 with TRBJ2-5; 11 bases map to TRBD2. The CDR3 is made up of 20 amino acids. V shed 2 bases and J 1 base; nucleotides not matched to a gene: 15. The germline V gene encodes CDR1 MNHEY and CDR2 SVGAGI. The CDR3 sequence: CASSYTPASGLAGGQETQYF. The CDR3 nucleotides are TGTGCCAGCAGTTACACACCCGCTTCTGGGCTAGCGGGAGGCCAAGAGACCCAGTACTTC.

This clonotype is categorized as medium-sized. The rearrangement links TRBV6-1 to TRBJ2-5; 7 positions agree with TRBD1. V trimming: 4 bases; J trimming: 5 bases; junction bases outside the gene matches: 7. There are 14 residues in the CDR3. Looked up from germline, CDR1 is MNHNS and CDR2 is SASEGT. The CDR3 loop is CASSATGVLETQYF. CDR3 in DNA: TGTGCCAGCAGTGCTACAGGGGTTTTGGAGACCCAGTACTTC.

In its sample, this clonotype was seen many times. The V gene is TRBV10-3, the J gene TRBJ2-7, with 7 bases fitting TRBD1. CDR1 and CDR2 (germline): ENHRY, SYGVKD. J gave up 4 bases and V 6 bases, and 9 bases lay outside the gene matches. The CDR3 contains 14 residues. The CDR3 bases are TGTGCCATCAGCGACAGGGTCCGATCTTACGAGCAGTACTTC. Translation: CAISDRVRSYEQYF.

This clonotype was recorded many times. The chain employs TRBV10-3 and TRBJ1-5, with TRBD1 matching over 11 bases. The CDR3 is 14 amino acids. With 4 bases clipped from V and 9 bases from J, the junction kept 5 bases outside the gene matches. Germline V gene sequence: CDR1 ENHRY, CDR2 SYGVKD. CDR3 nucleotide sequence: TGTGCCATCAGTGCGGGACAGGGGGGCCGGCCCCAGCATTTT. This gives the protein CAISAGQGGRPQHF.

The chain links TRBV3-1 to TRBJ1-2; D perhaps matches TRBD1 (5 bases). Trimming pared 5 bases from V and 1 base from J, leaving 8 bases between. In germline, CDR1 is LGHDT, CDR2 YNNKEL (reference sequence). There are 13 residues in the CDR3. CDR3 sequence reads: CASSGRVNYGYTF. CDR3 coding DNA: TGTGCCAGCAGCGGCAGGGTTAACTATGGCTACACCTTC.

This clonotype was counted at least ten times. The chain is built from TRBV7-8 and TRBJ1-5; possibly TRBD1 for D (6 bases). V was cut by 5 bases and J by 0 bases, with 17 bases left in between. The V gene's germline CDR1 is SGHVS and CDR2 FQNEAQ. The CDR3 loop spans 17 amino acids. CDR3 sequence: CASSQGIEGDSNQPQHF. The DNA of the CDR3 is TGTGCCAGCAGCCAGGGGATAGAAGGGGATAGCAATCAGCCCCAGCATTTT.

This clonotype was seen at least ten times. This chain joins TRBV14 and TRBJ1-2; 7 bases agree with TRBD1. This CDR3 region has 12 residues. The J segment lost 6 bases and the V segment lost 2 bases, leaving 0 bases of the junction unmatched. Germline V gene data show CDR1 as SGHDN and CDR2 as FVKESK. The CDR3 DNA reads TGTGCCAGCAGCCAAACAGGGGATGGCTACACCTTC. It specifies CASSQTGDGYTF.